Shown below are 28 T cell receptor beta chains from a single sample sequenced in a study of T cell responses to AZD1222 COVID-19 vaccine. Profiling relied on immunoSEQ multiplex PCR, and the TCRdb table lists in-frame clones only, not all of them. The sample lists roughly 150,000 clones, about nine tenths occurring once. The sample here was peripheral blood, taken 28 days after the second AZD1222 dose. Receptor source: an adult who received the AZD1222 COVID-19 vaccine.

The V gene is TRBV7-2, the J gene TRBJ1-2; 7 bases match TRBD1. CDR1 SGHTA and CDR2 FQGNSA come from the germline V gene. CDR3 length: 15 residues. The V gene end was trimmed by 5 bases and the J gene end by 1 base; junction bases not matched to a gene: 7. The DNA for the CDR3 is TGTGCCAGCAGCAGTCGGACAGGAGATAACTATGGCTACACCTTC. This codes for CASSSRTGDNYGYTF.

CDR3 nucleotide sequence: TGTGCCAGCAGCGTAGCCCAGGCGTTCGGAGAAAAACTGTTTTTT. Its protein product is CASSVAQAFGEKLFF. This chain uses TRBV9 with TRBJ1-4; D unresolved. The V end lost 0 bases, the J end lost 8 bases, and 14 bases lay between the germline ends. Germline V gives CDR1 SGDLS, CDR2 YYNGEE. The length of the CDR3 is 15 residues.

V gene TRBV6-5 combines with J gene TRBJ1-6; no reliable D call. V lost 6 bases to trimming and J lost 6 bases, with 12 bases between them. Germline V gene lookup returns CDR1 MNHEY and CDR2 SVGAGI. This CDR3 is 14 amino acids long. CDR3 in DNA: TGTGCCAGCAGGGCTCCCCGCGTTAATTCACCCCTCCACTTT. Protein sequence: CASRAPRVNSPLHF.

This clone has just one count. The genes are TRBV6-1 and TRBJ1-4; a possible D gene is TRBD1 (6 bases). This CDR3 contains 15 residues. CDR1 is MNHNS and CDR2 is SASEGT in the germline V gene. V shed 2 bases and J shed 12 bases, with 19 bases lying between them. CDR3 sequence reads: CASSERGEGLSELFF. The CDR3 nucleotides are TGTGCCAGCAGTGAAAGGGGGGAGGGGCTCTCTGAACTGTTTTTT.

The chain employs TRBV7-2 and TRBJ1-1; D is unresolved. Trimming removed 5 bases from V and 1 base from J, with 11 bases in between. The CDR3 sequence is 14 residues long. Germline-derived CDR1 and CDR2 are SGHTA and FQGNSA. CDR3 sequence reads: CASSRPVSNTEAFF. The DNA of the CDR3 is TGTGCCAGCAGCAGACCTGTTTCGAACACTGAAGCTTTCTTT.

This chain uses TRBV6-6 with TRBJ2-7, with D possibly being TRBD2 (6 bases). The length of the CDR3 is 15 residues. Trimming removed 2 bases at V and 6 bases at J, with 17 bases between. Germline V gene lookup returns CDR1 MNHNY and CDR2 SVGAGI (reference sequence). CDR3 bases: TGTGCCAGCAGTTACGCGGGGACGGCCTTGCTCGAGCAGTACTTC. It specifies CASSYAGTALLEQYF.

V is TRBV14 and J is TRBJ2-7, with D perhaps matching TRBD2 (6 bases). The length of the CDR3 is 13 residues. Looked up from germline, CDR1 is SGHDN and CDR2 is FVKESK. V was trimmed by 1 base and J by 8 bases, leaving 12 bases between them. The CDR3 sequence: CASSQGLDLKQYF. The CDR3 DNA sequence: TGTGCCAGCAGCCAAGGACTAGATCTGAAGCAGTACTTC. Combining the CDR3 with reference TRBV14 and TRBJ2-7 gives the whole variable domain EAGVTQFPSHSVIEKGQTVTLRCDPISGHDNLYWYRRVMGKEIKFLLHFVKESKQDESGMPNNRFLAERTGGTYSTLKVQPAELEDSGVYFCASSQGLDLKQYFGPGTRLTVT.

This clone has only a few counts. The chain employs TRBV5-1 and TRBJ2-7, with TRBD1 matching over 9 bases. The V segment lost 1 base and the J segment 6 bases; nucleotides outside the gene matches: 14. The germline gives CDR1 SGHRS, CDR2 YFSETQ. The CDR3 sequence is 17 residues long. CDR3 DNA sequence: TGCGCCAGCAGCTTGATGCCCCCGGGACAGGGAAGAGCCGAGCAGTACTTC. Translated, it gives CASSLMPPGQGRAEQYF.

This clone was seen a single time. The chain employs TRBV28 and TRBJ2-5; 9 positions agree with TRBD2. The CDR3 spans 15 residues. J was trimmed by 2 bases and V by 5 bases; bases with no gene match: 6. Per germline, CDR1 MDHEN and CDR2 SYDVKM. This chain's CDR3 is CASSRRTSVQETQYF. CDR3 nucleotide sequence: TGTGCCAGCAGTCGAAGGACTAGCGTTCAAGAGACCCAGTACTTC.

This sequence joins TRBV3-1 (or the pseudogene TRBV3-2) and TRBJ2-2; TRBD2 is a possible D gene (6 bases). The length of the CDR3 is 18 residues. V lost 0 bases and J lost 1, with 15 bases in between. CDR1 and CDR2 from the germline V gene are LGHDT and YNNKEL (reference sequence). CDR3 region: CASSQDLRAAGNTGELFF. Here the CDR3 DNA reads TGTGCCAGCAGCCAAGATCTTAGGGCAGCGGGGAACACCGGGGAGCTGTTTTTT.

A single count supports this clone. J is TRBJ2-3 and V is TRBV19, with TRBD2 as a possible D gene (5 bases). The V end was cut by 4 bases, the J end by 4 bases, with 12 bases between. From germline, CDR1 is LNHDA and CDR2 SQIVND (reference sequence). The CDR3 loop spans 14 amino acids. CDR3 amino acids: CASSTSLGADTQYF. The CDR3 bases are TGTGCCAGTAGTACGTCACTAGGTGCAGATACGCAGTATTTT. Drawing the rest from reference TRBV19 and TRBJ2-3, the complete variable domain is DGGITQSPKYLFRKEGQNVTLSCEQNLNHDAMYWYRQDPGQGLRLIYYSQIVNDFQKGDIAEGYSVSREKKESFPLTVTSAQKNPTAFYLCASSTSLGADTQYFGPGTRLTVL.

The DNA of the CDR3 is TGTGCCAGCAGCGGGGACAGGAGACAAACAGATACGCAGTATTTT. Protein sequence: CASSGDRRQTDTQYF. The chain links TRBV9 to TRBJ2-3; 8 positions match TRBD1. The J segment lost 3 bases and the V segment lost 3 bases, leaving 6 bases of the junction unmatched. Looked up from germline, CDR1 is SGDLS and CDR2 is YYNGEE. The CDR3 has 15 residues. The whole variable domain, remainder taken from reference TRBV9 and TRBJ2-3, is DSGVTQTPKHLITATGQRVTLRCSPRSGDLSVYWYQQSLDQGLQFLIQYYNGEERAKGNILERFSAQQFPDLHSELNLSSLELGDSALYFCASSGDRRQTDTQYFGPGTRLTVL.

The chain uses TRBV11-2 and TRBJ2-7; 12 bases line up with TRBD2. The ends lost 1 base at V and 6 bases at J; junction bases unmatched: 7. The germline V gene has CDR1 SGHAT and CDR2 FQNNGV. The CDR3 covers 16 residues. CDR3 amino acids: CASSLGPSGRAAEQYF. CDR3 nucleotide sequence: TGTGCCAGCAGCTTAGGTCCTAGCGGGAGGGCCGCCGAGCAGTACTTC.

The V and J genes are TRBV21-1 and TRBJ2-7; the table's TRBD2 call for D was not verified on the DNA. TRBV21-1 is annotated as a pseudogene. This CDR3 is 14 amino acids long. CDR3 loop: CASSKGDSLYEQYF. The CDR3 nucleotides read TGTGCCAGCAGCAAGGGGGACTCCCTCTACGAGCAGTACTTC.

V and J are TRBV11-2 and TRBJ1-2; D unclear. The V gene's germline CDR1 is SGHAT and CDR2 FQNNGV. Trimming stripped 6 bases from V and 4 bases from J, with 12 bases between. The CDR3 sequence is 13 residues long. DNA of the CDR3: TGTGCCAGCAGGGTAGGGTTTGGCTATGGCTACACCTTC. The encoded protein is CASRVGFGYGYTF.

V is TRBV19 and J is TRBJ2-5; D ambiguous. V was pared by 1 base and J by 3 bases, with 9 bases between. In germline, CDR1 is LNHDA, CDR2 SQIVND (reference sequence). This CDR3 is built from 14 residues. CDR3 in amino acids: CASSIGNAEETQYF. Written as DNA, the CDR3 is TGTGCCAGTAGTATAGGAAATGCAGAAGAGACCCAGTACTTC.

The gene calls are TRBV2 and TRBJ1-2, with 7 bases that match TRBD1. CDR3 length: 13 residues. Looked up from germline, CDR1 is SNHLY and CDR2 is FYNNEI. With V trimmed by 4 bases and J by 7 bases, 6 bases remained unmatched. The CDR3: CASSGRTGVGYTF. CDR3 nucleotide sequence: TGTGCCAGCAGTGGTAGAACAGGGGTTGGCTACACCTTC.

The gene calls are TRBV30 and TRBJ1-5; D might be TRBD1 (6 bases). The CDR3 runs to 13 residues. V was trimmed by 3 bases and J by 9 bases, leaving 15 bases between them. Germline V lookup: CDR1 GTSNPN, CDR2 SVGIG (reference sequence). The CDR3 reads CAWRGTGTRPQHF. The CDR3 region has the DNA TGTGCCTGGAGGGGCACAGGGACAAGGCCCCAGCATTTT. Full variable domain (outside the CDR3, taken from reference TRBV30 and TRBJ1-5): SQTIHQWPATLVQPVGSPLSLECTVEGTSNPNLYWYRQAAGRGLQLLFYSVGIGQISSEVPQNLSASRPQDRQFILSSKKLLLSDSGFYLCAWRGTGTRPQHFGDGTRLSIL.

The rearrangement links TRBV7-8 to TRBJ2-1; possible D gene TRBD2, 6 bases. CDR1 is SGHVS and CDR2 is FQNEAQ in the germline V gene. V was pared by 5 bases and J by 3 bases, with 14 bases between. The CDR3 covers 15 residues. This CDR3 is CASSTGPGGYNEQFF. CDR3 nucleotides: TGTGCCAGCAGCACCGGACCCGGGGGCTACAATGAGCAGTTCTTC.

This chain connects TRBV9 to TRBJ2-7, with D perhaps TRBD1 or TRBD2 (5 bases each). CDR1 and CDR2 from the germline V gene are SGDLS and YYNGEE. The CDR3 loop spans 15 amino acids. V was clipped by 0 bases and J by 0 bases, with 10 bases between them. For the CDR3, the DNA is TGTGCCAGCAGCGTAGCCCCGGGGCCCTCCTACGAGCAGTACTTC. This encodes CASSVAPGPSYEQYF.

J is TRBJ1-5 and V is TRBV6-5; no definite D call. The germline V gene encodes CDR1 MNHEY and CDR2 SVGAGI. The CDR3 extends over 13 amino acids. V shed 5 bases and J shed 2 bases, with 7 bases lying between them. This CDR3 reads CASSRQGNQPQHF. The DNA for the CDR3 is TGTGCCAGCAGTCGGCAGGGCAATCAGCCCCAGCATTTT.

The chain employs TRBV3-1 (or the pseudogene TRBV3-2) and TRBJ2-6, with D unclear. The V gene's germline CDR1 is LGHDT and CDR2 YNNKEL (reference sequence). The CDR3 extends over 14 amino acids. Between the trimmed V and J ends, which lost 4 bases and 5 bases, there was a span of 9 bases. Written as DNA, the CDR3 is TGTGCCAGCAGCCCGTTAGGATGGGCCAACGTCCTGACTTTC. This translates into CASSPLGWANVLTF.

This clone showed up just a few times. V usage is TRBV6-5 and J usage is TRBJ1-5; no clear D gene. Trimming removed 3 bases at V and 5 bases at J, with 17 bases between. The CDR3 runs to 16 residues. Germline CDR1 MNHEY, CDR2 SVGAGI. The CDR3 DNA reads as TGTGCCAGCAGTTATAATCGTTTGGCAGGAGATCAGCCCCAGCATTTT. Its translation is CASSYNRLAGDQPQHF.

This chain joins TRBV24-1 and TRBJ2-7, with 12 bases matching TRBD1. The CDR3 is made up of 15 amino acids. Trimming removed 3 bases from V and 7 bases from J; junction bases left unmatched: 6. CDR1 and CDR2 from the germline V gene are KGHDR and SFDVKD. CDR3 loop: CATSDPGQGAREQYF. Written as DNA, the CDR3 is TGTGCCACCAGTGATCCGGGACAGGGGGCTCGGGAGCAGTACTTC.

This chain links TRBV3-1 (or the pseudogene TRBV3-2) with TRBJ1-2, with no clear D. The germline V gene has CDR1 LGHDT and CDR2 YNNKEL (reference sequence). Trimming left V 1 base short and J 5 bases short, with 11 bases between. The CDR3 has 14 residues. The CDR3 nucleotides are TGTGCCAGCAGCCAAGGGAGGGCATATTATGGCTACACCTTC. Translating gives CASSQGRAYYGYTF.

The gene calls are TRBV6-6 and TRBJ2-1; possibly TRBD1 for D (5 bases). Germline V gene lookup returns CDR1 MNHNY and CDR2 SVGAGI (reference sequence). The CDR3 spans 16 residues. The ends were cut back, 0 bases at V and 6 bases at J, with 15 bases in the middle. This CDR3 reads CASSYSPLGQVNEQFF. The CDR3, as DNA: TGTGCCAGCAGTTACTCCCCCTTGGGGCAGGTCAATGAGCAGTTCTTC.

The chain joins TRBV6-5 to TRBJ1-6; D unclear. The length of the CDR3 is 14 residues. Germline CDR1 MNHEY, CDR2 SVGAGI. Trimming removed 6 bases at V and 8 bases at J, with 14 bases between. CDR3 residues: CASSRDVFDSPLHF. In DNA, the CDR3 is TGTGCCAGCAGCCGAGACGTATTCGATTCACCCCTCCACTTT.

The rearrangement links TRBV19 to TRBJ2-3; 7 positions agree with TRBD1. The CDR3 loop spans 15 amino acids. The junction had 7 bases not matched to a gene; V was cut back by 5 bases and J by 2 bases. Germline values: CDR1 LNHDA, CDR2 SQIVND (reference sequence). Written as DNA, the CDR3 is TGTGCCAGTAGTCCCCGGGACAGAGACACAGATACGCAGTATTTT. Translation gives CASSPRDRDTDTQYF.